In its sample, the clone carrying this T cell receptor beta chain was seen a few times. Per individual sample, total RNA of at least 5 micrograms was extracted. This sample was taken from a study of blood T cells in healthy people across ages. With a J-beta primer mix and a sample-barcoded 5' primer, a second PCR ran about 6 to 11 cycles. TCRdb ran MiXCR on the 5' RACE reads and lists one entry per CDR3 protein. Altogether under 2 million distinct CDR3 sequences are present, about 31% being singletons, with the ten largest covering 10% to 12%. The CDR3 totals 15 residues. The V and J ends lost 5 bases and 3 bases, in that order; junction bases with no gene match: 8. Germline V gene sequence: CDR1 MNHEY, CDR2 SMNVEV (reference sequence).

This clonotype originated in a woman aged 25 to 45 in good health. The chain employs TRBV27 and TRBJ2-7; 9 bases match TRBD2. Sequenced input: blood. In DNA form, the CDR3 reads TGTGCCAGCAGTCCAAGGGAAGCGGGGGGCTACGAGCAGTACTTC. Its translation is CASSPREAGGYEQYF.